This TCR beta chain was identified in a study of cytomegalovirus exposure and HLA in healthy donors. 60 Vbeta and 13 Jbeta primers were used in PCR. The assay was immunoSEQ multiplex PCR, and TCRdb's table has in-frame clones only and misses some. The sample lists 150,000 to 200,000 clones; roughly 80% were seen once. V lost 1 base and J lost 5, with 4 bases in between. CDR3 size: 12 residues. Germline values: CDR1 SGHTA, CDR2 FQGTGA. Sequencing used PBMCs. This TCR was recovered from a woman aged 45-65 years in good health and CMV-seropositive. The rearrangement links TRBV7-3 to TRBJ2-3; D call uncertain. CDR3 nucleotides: TGTGCCAGCAGCTTAAATAAAGATACGCAGTATTTT. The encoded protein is CASSLNKDTQYF.